The 10 T cell receptor beta chains below were found in one sample sequenced in a study of OX40 agonist ivuxolimab in advanced cancers. The assay was immunoSEQ multiplex PCR, and TCRdb's table has in-frame clones only and misses some. The table has 65,000 to 75,000 clones, about 87% seen once. The material was CD4+ or CD8+ T cells sorted from blood, obtained in a trial of the OX40 agonist ivuxolimab. Receptor source: an adult with an advanced solid tumor such as melanoma, head and neck, liver or kidney cancer.

This chain connects TRBV5-6 to TRBJ2-1; TRBD2 matches at 12 bases. CDR3 length equals 16 residues. V lost 4 bases to trimming and J lost 3 bases; unmatched junction nucleotides: 5. Germline V gene sequence: CDR1 SGHDT, CDR2 YYEEEE. The CDR3 nucleotides read TGTGCCAGCAGCCACGGACTAGCGGGGAACTACAATGAGCAGTTCTTC. Its translation: CASSHGLAGNYNEQFF.

The genes are TRBV5-4 and TRBJ1-2; 9 bases are shared with TRBD1. From germline, CDR1 is SGHNT and CDR2 YYREEE (reference sequence). Trimming took 0 bases from V and 8 from J; bases not matched to a gene: 8. CDR3 length equals 15 residues. This chain's CDR3 is CASSLDDRGDFGYTF. DNA of the CDR3: TGTGCCAGCAGCTTGGACGACAGGGGGGATTTCGGCTACACCTTC.

The V gene is TRBV6-1, the J gene TRBJ2-3, with 10 bases fitting TRBD1. Germline CDR1 is MNHNS and CDR2 is SASEGT. The V gene end was trimmed by 4 bases and the J gene end by 4 bases; junction bases not matched to a gene: 5. The CDR3 spans 15 residues. The CDR3 DNA follows: TGTGCCAGCAGTGGATGGGGGACAGGGGCAGATACGCAGTATTTT. Translation: CASSGWGTGADTQYF.

This clone was observed once. V gene TRBV28 combines with J gene TRBJ2-2, with TRBD1 identical over 7 bases. Germline lookup yields CDR1 MDHEN and CDR2 SYDVKM. The CDR3 contains 15 residues. The V segment lost 6 bases and the J segment 7 bases; nucleotides outside the gene matches: 11. The CDR3 spells CASSYLRGQGGELFF. The CDR3 region has the DNA TGTGCCAGCAGCTATCTTAGGGGGCAAGGCGGGGAGCTGTTTTTT.

This clone was seen more than once but under ten times. The rearrangement joins TRBV5-1 to TRBJ1-2, with 7 bases fitting TRBD1. The junction had 12 bases not matched to a gene; V was cut back by 1 base and J by 0 bases. Germline assignment: CDR1 SGHRS and CDR2 YFSETQ. The CDR3 loop spans 18 amino acids. The CDR3 DNA follows: TGCGCCAGCAGCTTGACTACGACAGGGAGGCCCCCTAACTATGGCTACACCTTC. Amino acids: CASSLTTTGRPPNYGYTF.

The V gene is TRBV28, the J gene TRBJ2-2, with 8 bases matching TRBD2. The CDR3 sequence is 15 residues long. Trimming took 3 bases from V and 6 from J; bases not matched to a gene: 6. Germline V gene sequence: CDR1 MDHEN, CDR2 SYDVKM. The CDR3 is CASSLQTSVAGELFF. The CDR3 DNA reads as TGTGCCAGCAGTTTGCAGACTAGCGTGGCCGGGGAGCTGTTTTTT.

The V call is TRBV7-2, the J call TRBJ2-1, with D possibly TRBD2 on 5 matching bases. The CDR3 totals 11 residues. The V and J ends lost 3 bases and 10 bases respectively, with 7 bases between them. CDR1 and CDR2 from the germline V gene are SGHTA and FQGNSA. CDR3 sequence reads: CASSFPGEQFF. As DNA, the CDR3 is TGTGCCAGCAGCTTCCCGGGGGAGCAGTTCTTC.

This chain connects TRBV4-2 to TRBJ2-5, with TRBD2 matching 10 bases. Germline V CDR1 and CDR2: LGHNA, YNFKEQ. The CDR3 extends over 18 amino acids. V was clipped by 1 base and J by 2 bases; unmatched bases: 10. In DNA form, the CDR3 reads TGTGCCAGCAGCCAAGTCAGTCAGGGACTAGCGAGTCAAGAGACCCAGTACTTC. This gives the protein CASSQVSQGLASQETQYF.

The CDR3 sequence is CASSLEFSGANVLTF. The DNA for the CDR3 is TGTGCCAGCAGCTTAGAGTTCTCTGGGGCCAACGTCCTGACTTTC. The J gene is TRBJ2-6, the V gene TRBV7-9; D gene unclear. CDR1 is SEHNR, CDR2 FQNEAQ, per germline (reference sequence). This CDR3 is built from 15 residues. The V and J ends lost 1 base and 0 bases respectively, with 4 bases between them. The full variable domain, with the rest looked up from reference TRBV7-9 and TRBJ2-6, is DTGVSQNPRHKITKRGQNVTFRCDPISEHNRLYWYRQTLGQGPEFLTYFQNEAQLEKSRLLSDRFSAERPKGSFSTLEIQRTEQGDSAMYLCASSLEFSGANVLTFGAGSRLTVL.

This clone has just a few counts. V usage is TRBV4-2 and J usage is TRBJ2-3; no clear D. The CDR3 sequence is 15 residues long. Germline CDR1 LGHNA, CDR2 YNFKEQ. Trimming shortened V by 4 bases and J by 2 bases, and 13 bases separated the two germline ends. The CDR3 DNA reads TGTGCCAGCAGCCTGGCGGCGGTTCTCACAGATACGCAGTATTTT. The encoded protein is CASSLAAVLTDTQYF.